This passage covers 14 T cell receptor beta chains from one sample sequenced in a study of blood T cells in healthy people across ages. A sample-barcoded 5' primer and a J-beta primer mix were used in a second PCR of roughly 7 to 11 cycles. TCRdb passed the 5' RACE reads through MiXCR, listing each CDR3 protein once. The sample yields about 2 million distinct CDR3 sequences, 49% seen once. Source material: blood. The receptor source for this set is a middle-aged woman in good health.

The V and J genes are TRBV4-2 and TRBJ2-1, with TRBD2 identical over 12 bases. The CDR3 has 18 residues. Losses at the gene ends were 0 bases for V and 7 bases for J; bases not matched to a gene: 10. Per the germline V gene, CDR1 is LGHNA and CDR2 is YNFKEQ. The CDR3 DNA is TGTGCCAGCAGCCAAGAGATATCGACTAGCGGGAGACTAAATGAGCAGTTCTTC. Protein: CASSQEISTSGRLNEQFF.

The V gene is TRBV20-1, the J gene TRBJ2-5; D is perhaps TRBD2 (6 bases). Germline V lookup: CDR1 DFQATT, CDR2 SNEGSKA (reference sequence). The V gene lost 2 bases and the J gene lost 3 bases, with 16 bases spanning the gap. This CDR3 has 15 amino acids. The CDR3 sequence is CSARLGTSAEETQYF. DNA for the CDR3: TGCAGTGCTAGACTCGGGACTTCAGCTGAAGAGACCCAGTACTTC.

This clonotype was counted a few times. The V gene is TRBV20-1, the J gene TRBJ2-7; D is unclear. With 2 bases removed from V and 1 base from J, the gap between germline ends came to 9 bases. CDR3 length: 13 amino acids. CDR1 DFQATT and CDR2 SNEGSKA come from the germline V gene (reference sequence). CDR3 protein: CSARFVQSYEQYF. In DNA, the CDR3 is TGCAGTGCTAGATTTGTCCAATCCTACGAGCAGTACTTC.

The chain recombines TRBV21-1 with TRBJ2-3; the DNA was not compared with TRBD1, the D call given in the table. TRBV21-1 is classified as a pseudogene. The CDR3 length is 14 residues. The DNA for the CDR3 is TGTGCCAGCAGGGGACCCGGGGGGGGAGATACGCAGTATTTT. Translation gives CASRGPGGGDTQYF.

This clonotype was counted a few times. This sequence joins TRBV28 and TRBJ2-7; 8 bases match TRBD1. V gave up 6 bases and J gave up 3 bases; unmatched junction bases: 10. In germline, CDR1 is MDHEN, CDR2 SYDVKM. This CDR3 has 15 amino acids. CDR3 amino acids: CASSLGQGSLYEQYF. CDR3 nucleotides: TGTGCCAGCAGCCTTGGACAGGGCTCCCTCTACGAGCAGTACTTC.

The V call is TRBV5-1, the J call TRBJ1-2; unclear D gene. The V and J ends lost 6 bases and 2 bases respectively, with 14 bases between them. Germline CDR1 reads SGHRS; CDR2 reads YFSETQ. The CDR3 loop spans 14 amino acids. The CDR3 is CASTALAGNYGYTF. The CDR3 DNA follows: TGCGCCAGCACCGCCCTCGCGGGGAACTATGGCTACACCTTC.

This CDR3 is CASSYSDRYNEQFF. CDR3 coding DNA: TGTGCCAGCAGTTACTCCGACAGGTACAATGAGCAGTTCTTC. V usage is TRBV6-5 and J usage is TRBJ2-1, with D possibly TRBD1 on 6 matching bases. CDR3 length equals 14 residues. In germline, CDR1 is MNHEY, CDR2 SVGAGI. The V gene lost 0 bases and the J gene lost 4 bases, with 7 bases spanning the gap.

The chain uses TRBV7-2 and TRBJ2-3, with 16 bases that match TRBD2. There are 16 residues in the CDR3. Germline loops: CDR1 SGHTA, CDR2 FQGNSA. Unmatched junction bases numbered 10, after V lost 6 bases and J lost 10 bases. The CDR3 coding sequence is TGTGCCAGCAGGCCGGGGACTAGCGGGGGGGCCTCTTCGCAGTATTTT. The encoded protein is CASRPGTSGGASSQYF.

This clonotype was seen only a few times. J is TRBJ2-5 and V is TRBV5-6; TRBD1 agrees at 9 bases. The end of the DNA fits TRBJ2-7 better, so the J call may be wrong. The germline V gene has CDR1 SGHDT and CDR2 YYEEEE. The CDR3 spans 15 residues. The CDR3 DNA sequence: TGTGCCAGCAGCGCCTCCGGGACAGGGAGATACGAGCAGTACTTC. Translated, it gives CASSASGTGRYEQYF.

This clonotype was detected only a few times. The chain carries TRBV27 and TRBJ1-2; possible D gene TRBD1, 5 bases. CDR1 is MNHEY and CDR2 is SMNVEV in the germline V gene (reference sequence). The CDR3 has 12 amino acids. Trimming took 6 bases from V and 8 from J, leaving 13 bases between them. Written as DNA, the CDR3 is TGTGCCAGCAGCGCGGGGGGAAGAGGCTACACCTTC. This gives the protein CASSAGGRGYTF.

CDR3 sequence: CATSRGNGGPRDTQYF. The CDR3 DNA sequence: TGTGCCACCAGCAGAGGCAACGGGGGCCCCCGTGATACGCAGTATTTT. The chain joins TRBV15 to TRBJ2-3; D tentatively fits TRBD1 or TRBD2 (6 bases each). V was trimmed by 1 base and J by 6 bases, leaving 17 bases between them. CDR1 and CDR2 from the germline V gene are LNHNV and YYDKDF (reference sequence). The CDR3 loop spans 16 amino acids.

V gene TRBV7-2 combines with J gene TRBJ2-5, with a possible D match to TRBD2 (5 bases). The germline V and J ends were trimmed by 1 base and 2 bases, with 11 bases remaining between them. Germline loops: CDR1 SGHTA, CDR2 FQGNSA. The CDR3 length is 15 residues. In nucleotides, the CDR3 is TGTGCCAGCAGCTTAGGTTCGGGAAATCAAGAGACCCAGTACTTC. Translation gives CASSLGSGNQETQYF.

There are many counts of this clonotype. V gene TRBV7-2 combines with J gene TRBJ2-1; 7 nucleotides agree with TRBD1. V shed 1 base, J shed 0 bases, and the junction held 0 bases outside the gene matches. The germline V gene encodes CDR1 SGHTA and CDR2 FQGNSA. This CDR3 spans 15 amino acids. CDR3 sequence (DNA): TGTGCCAGCAGCTTAGACAGGGGCTCCTACAATGAGCAGTTCTTC. It codes for CASSLDRGSYNEQFF.

The chain links TRBV6-2 or TRBV6-3 to TRBJ2-7, with a possible D match to TRBD1 (5 bases). The germline V and J ends were trimmed by 5 bases and 3 bases, with 17 bases remaining between them. This CDR3 contains 15 residues. The germline V gene encodes CDR1 MNHEY and CDR2 SVGEGT. The CDR3 region is CASSPPRAGHYEQYF. CDR3 in DNA: TGTGCCAGCAGTCCACCCCGGGCAGGGCACTACGAGCAGTACTTC.